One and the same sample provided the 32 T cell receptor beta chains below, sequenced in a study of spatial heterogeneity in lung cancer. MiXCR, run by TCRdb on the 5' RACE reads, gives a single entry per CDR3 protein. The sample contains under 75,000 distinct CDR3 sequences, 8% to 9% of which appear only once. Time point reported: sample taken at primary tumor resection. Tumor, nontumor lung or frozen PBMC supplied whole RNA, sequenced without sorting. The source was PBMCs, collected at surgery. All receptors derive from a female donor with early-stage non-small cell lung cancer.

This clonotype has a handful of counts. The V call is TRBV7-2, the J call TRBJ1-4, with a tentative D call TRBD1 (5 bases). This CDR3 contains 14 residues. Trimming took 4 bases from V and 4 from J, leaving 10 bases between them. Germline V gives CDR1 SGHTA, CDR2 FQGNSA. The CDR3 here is CASSYGAVNEKLFF. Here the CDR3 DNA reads TGTGCCAGCAGCTACGGGGCCGTTAATGAAAAACTGTTTTTT.

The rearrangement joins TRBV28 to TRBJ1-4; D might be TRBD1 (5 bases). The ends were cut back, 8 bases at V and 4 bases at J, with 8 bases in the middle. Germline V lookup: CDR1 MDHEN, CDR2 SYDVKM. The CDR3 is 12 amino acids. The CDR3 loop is CASVGDNEKLFF. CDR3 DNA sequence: TGTGCCAGCGTAGGGGATAATGAAAAACTGTTTTTT. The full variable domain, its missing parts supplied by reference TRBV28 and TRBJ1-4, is DVKVTQSSRYLVKRTGEKVFLECVQDMDHENMFWYRQDPGLGLRLIYFSYDVKMKEKGDIPEGYSVSREKKERFSLILESASTNQTSMYLCASVGDNEKLFFGSGTQLSVL.

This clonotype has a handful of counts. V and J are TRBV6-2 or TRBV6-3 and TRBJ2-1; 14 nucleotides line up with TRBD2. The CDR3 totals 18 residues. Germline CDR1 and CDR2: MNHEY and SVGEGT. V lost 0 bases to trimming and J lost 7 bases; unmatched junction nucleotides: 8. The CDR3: CASSYSNGLAGGENEQFF. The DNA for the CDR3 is TGTGCCAGCAGTTACTCGAACGGACTAGCGGGAGGTGAAAATGAGCAGTTCTTC.

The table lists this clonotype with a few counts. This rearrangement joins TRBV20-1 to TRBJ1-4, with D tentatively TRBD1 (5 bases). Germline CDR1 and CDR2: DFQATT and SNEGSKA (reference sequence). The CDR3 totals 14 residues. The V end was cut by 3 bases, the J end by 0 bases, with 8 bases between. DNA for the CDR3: TGCAGTGCTAGGGACACCTCAACTAATGAAAAACTGTTTTTT. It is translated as CSARDTSTNEKLFF.

CDR3 region: CASSLQDATDTQYF. The DNA of the CDR3 is TGTGCCAGCAGCTTACAGGACGCCACAGATACGCAGTATTTT. The chain has TRBV5-4 and TRBJ2-3, with D perhaps matching TRBD1 (5 bases). Germline V CDR1 and CDR2: SGHNT, YYREEE (reference sequence). This CDR3 has 14 amino acids. Trimming stripped 2 bases from V and 2 bases from J, with 9 bases between.

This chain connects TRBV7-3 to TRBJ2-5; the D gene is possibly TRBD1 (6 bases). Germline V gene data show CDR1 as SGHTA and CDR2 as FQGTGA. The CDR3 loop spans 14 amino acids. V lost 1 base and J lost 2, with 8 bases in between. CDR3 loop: CASSLRGRQETQYF. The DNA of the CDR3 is TGTGCCAGCAGCTTAAGGGGGCGACAAGAGACCCAGTACTTC.

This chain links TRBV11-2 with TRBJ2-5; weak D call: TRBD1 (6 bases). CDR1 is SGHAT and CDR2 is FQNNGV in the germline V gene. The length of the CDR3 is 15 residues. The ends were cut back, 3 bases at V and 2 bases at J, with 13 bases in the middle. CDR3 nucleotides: TGTGCCAGCAGCTTGACAGGAGTTTTACAAGAGACCCAGTACTTC. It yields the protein CASSLTGVLQETQYF.

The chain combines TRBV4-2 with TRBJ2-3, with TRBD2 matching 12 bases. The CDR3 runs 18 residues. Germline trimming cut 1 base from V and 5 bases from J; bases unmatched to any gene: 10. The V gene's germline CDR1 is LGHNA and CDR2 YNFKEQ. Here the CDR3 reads CASSQVSSGGAGEDTQYF. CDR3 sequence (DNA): TGTGCCAGCAGCCAAGTGTCTAGCGGGGGGGCCGGGGAAGATACGCAGTATTTT.

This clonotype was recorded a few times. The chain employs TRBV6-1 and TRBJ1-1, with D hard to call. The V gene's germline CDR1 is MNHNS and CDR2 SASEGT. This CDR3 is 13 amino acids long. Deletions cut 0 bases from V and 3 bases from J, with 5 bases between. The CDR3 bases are TGTGCCAGCAGTGAAGCGAGGGACACTGAAGCTTTCTTT. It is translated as CASSEARDTEAFF.

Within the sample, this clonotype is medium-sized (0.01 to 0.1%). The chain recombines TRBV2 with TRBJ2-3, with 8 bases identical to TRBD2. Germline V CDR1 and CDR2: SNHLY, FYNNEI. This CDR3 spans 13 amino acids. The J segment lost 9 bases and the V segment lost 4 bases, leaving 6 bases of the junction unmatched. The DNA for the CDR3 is TGTGCCAGCAGTGGGGTGGCTAGCGGGACGCAGTATTTT. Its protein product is CASSGVASGTQYF.

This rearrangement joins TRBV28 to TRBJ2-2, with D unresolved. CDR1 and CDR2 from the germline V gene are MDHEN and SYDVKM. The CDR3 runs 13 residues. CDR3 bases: TGTGCAGCCATAGAGCGGAACACCGGGGAGCTGTTTTTT. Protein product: CAAIERNTGELFF.

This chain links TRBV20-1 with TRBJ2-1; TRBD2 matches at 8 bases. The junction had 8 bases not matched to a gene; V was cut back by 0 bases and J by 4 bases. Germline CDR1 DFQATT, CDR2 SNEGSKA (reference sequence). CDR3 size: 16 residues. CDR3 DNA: TGCAGTGCTAGAGATCCGCGGGGGGATAAATACAATGAGCAGTTCTTC. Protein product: CSARDPRGDKYNEQFF.

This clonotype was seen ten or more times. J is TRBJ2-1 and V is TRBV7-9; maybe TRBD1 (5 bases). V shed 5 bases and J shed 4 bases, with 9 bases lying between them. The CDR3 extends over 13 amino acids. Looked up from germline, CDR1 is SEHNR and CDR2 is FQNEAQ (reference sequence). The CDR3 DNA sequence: TGTGCCAGCAGCCTCGACAGTTACAATGAGCAGTTCTTC. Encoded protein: CASSLDSYNEQFF.

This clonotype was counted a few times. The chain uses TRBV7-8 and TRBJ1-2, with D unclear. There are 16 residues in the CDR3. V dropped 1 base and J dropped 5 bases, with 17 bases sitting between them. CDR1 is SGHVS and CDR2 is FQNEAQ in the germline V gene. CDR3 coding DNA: TGTGCCAGCAGCTTAGAGTTGTTAATGGGCGATTATGGCTACACCTTC. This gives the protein CASSLELLMGDYGYTF.

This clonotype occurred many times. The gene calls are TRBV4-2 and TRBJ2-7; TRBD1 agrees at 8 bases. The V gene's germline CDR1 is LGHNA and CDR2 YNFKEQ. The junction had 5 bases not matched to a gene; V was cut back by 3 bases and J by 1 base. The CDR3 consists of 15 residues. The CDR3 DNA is TGTGCCAGCAGCCAGGAAAGACAGGGGTCCTACGAGCAGTACTTC. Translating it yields CASSQERQGSYEQYF.

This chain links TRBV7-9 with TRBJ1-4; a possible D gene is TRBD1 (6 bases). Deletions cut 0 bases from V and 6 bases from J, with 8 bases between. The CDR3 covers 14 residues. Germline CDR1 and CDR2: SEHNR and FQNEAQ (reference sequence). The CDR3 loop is CASSLARGDEKLFF. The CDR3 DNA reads TGTGCCAGCAGCTTAGCCAGGGGCGATGAAAAACTGTTTTTT.

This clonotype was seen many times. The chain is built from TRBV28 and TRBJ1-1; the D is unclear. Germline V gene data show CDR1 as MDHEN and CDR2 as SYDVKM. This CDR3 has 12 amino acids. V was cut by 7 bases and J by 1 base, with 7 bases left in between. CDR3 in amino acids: CASNIQNTEAFF. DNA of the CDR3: TGTGCCAGCAATATCCAGAACACTGAAGCTTTCTTT.

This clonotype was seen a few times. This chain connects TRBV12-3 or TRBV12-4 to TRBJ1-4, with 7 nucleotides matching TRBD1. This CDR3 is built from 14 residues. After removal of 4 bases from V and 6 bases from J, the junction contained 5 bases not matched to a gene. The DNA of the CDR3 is TGTGCCAGCAGTTCCGGGACAGCCCATGAAAAACTGTTTTTT. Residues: CASSSGTAHEKLFF.

The CDR3: CASSRQGAGVAGANVLTF. The DNA of the CDR3 is TGTGCCAGCAGTCGACAGGGGGCTGGGGTTGCTGGGGCCAACGTCCTGACTTTC. The V and J genes are TRBV6-5 and TRBJ2-6; TRBD1 aligns across 10 bases. V was clipped by 5 bases and J by 2 bases; unmatched bases: 9. The germline gives CDR1 MNHEY, CDR2 SVGAGI. The CDR3 contains 18 residues.

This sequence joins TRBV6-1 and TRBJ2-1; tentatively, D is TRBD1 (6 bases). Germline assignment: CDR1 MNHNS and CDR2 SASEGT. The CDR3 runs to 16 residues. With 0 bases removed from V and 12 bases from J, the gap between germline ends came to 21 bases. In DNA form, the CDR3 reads TGTGCCAGCAGTGAAGCTCTAGAGGGGGTCTCCTATGGGCAGTTCTTC. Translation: CASSEALEGVSYGQFF.

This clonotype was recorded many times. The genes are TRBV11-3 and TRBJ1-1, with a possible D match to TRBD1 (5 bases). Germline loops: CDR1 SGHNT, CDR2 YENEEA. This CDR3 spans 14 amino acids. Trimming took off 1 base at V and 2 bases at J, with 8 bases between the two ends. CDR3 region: CASSLGRANTEAFF. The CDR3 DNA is TGTGCCAGCAGCTTAGGCAGGGCAAACACTGAAGCTTTCTTT.

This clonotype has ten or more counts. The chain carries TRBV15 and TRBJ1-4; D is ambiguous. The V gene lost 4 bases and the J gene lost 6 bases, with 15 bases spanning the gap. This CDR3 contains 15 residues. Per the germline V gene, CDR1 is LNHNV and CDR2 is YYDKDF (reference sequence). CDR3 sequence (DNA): TGTGCCACCAGCACGAGTAGGAGAGGGTATGAAAAACTGTTTTTT. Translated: CATSTSRRGYEKLFF.

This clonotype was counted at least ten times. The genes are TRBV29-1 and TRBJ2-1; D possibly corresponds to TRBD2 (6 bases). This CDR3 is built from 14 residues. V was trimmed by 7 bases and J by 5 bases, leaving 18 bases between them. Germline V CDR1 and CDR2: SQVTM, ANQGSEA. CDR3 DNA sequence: TGCAGCGCTACACGGGGAGGAAGAAACAATGAGCAGTTCTTC. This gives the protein CSATRGGRNNEQFF.

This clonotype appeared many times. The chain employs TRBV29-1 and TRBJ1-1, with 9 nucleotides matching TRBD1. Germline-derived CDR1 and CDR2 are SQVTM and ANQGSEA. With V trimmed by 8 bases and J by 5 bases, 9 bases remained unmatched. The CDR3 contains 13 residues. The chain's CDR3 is CSTLTGGGTEAFF. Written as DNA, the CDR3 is TGCAGCACGCTGACAGGGGGGGGGACTGAAGCTTTCTTT.

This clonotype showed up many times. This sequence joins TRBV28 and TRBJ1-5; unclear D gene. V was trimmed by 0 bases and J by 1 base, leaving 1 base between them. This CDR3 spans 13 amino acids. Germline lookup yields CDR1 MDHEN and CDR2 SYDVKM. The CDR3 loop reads CASSLWSNQPQHF. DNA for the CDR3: TGTGCCAGCAGTTTATGGAGCAATCAGCCCCAGCATTTT.

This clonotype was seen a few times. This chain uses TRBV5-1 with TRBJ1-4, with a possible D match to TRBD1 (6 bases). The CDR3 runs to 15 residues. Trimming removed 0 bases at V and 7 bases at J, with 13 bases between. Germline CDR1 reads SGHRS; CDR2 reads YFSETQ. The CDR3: CASSLDGGVSEKLFF. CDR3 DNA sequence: TGCGCCAGCAGCTTGGACGGGGGCGTGAGTGAAAAACTGTTTTTT.

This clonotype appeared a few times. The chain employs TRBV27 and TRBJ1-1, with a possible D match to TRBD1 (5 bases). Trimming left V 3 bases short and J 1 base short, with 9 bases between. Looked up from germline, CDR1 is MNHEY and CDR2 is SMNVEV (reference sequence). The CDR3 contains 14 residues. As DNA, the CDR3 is TGTGCCAGCAGTTTTGGGGGAGGGAACACTGAAGCTTTCTTT. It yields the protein CASSFGGGNTEAFF.

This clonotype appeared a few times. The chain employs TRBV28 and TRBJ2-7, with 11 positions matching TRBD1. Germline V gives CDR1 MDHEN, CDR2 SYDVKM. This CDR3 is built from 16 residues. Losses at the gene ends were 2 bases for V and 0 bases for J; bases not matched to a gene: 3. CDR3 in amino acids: CASSLGTGGFSYEQYV. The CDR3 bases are TGTGCCAGCAGTTTAGGGACAGGGGGGTTCTCCTACGAGCAGTACGTC.

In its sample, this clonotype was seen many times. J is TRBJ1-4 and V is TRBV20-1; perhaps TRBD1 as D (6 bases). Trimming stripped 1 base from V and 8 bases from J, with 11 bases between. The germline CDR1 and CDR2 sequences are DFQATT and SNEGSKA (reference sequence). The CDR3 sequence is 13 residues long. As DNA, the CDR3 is TGCAGTGCTAGAGGGGGGGGCCGGGAAAAACTGTTTTTT. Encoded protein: CSARGGGREKLFF.

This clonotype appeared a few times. Here the CDR3 DNA reads TGTGCCAGTAGGGGGGCCGGCCGTACGACAGATACGCAGTATTTT. It yields the protein CASRGAGRTTDTQYF. The V call is TRBV19, the J call TRBJ2-3; D possibly corresponds to TRBD1 (6 bases). The CDR3 loop spans 15 amino acids. Between the trimmed V and J ends, which lost 6 bases and 3 bases, there was a span of 16 bases. Germline assignment: CDR1 LNHDA and CDR2 SQIVND (reference sequence). Complete variable domain (other parts from reference TRBV19 and TRBJ2-3): DGGITQSPKYLFRKEGQNVTLSCEQNLNHDAMYWYRQDPGQGLRLIYYSQIVNDFQKGDIAEGYSVSREKKESFPLTVTSAQKNPTAFYLCASRGAGRTTDTQYFGPGTRLTVL.

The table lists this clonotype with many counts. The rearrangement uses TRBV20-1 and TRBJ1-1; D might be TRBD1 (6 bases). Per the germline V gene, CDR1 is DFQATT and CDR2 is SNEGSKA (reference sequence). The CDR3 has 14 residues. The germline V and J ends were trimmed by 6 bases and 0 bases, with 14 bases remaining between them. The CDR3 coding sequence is TGCAGTGCGCGGCCCCCAGGGGTGAACACTGAAGCTTTCTTT. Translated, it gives CSARPPGVNTEAFF.

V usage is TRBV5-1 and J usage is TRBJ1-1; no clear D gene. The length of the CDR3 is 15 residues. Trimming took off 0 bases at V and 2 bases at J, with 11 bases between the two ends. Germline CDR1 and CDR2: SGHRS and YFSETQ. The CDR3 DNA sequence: TGCGCCAGCAGCTTGGATTTGGGTGTAAACACTGAAGCTTTCTTT. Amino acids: CASSLDLGVNTEAFF.